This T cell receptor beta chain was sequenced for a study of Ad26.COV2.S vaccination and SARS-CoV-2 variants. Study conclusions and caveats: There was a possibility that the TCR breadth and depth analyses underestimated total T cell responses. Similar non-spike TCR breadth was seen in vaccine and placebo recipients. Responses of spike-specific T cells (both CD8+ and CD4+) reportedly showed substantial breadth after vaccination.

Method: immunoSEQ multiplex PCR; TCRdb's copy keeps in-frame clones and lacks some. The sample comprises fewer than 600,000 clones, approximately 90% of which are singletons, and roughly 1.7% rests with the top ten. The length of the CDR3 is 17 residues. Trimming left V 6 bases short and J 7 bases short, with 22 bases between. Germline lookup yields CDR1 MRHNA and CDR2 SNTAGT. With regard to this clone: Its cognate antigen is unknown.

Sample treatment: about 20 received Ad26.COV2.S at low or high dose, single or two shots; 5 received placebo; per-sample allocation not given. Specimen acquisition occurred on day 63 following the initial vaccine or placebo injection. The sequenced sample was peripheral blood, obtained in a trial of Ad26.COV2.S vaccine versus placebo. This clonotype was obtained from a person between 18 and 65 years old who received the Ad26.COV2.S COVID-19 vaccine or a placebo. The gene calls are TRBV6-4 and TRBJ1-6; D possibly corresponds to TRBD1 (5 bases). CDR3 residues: CASRRIGGAWENSPLHF. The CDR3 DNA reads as TGTGCCAGCAGGAGGATCGGAGGGGCTTGGGAAAATTCACCCCTCCACTTT.